This TCR beta chain is from a study of blood T cell repertoires in COVID-19. Study details: Spain, Italy and the United States supplied samples that represented acute and convalescent COVID-19. Sample material is recorded as cDNA or gDNA derived from T cells, B-cell-depleted T cells, or PBMCs.

Patients from Seattle were sampled longitudinally, starting during active infection. Original analysis: Using reference gene primer amplification, nucleated cell counts were estimated. The table came from immunoSEQ multiplex PCR; TCRdb's copy has only in-frame clones and leaves some out. The DNA gave D and trimming, while V, J and clone size come from that table. The data contain a few hundred thousand clones, 65% to 85% of them singletons. Germline CDR1 reads DFQATT; CDR2 reads SNEGSKA (reference sequence). The CDR3 length is 15 residues. V shed 6 bases and J 1 base; nucleotides not matched to a gene: 9.

The sample taken for sequencing was peripheral blood. The chain recombines TRBV20-1 with TRBJ2-1; 7 bases line up with TRBD2. The clonotype comes from a person aged 65-85 years with COVID-19, enrolled during active disease. The CDR3, as DNA: TGCAGTGCCAGTACGCTCGGGGGGTCCTACAATGAGCAGTTCTTC. Translation gives CSASTLGGSYNEQFF.